The present T cell receptor (beta chain) was sequenced within a study of T-cell memory formation after mild COVID-19. In the study overall: For the most part, TCR clusters were specific to one donor.

MiXCR, applied by TCRdb to the 5' RACE reads, yields one record per CDR3 protein. The sample yields nearly 350,000 distinct CDR3 sequences, around 13% seen once. The germline V and J ends were trimmed by 5 bases and 7 bases, with 18 bases remaining between them. The germline V gene has CDR1 MGHRA and CDR2 YSYEKL. CDR3 length: 16 residues. This clonotype has just a few counts. Its matching antigen is unknown. Study outcomes and limitations: In second-wave clones peaking day 37, SARS-CoV-2 specificity remained unconfirmed. Shrinking CD4+ clones were chiefly CM and EM; CD8+ ones were chiefly EMRA.

The chain joins TRBV4-1 to TRBJ1-6; a possible D gene is TRBD1 (6 bases). Input material: PBMCs or a T cell subset sorted from them (not recorded which). This receptor was taken from a man aged 18-30 years who had mild COVID-19 (a few samples of this study predate the infection). Cell type and time point are not known. The CDR3 DNA sequence: TGCGCCAGCAGCTCGGACGGCGGGACAACCAATTCACCCCTCCACTTT. Amino acid sequence: CASSSDGGTTNSPLHF.